These T cell receptor beta chains were read from a single sample in a study of cytomegalovirus exposure and HLA in healthy donors. Here immunoSEQ multiplex PCR was the method, and the copy in TCRdb shows in-frame clones only, minus some. The table has some 120,000 clones, about four fifths seen once. Sequenced sample: PBMCs. The receptors here all came from a man aged 25-45 years in good health and CMV-seropositive. The CDR3 runs from the conserved cysteine through the conserved F or W. The order of the fields is D gene, clone size, J gene, V gene, CDR3 protein, CDR3 DNA. A D gene is named only where the DNA matches it firmly. Where a row states a size, it is once, few, many or the class of an expanded clone; other rows omit it.

TRBD1 few TRBJ1-6 TRBV7-9 CASSLRQGDNSPLHF TGTGCCAGCAGCCTAAGACAGGGTGATAATTCACCCCTCCACTTT
TRBD1 . TRBJ1-4 TRBV19 CASSLPTGGGEKLFF TGTGCCAGTAGTTTACCGACAGGGGGAGGAGAAAAACTGTTTTTT
. . TRBJ2-5 TRBV5-4 CASSPGAGWRETQYF TGTGCCAGCAGCCCAGGCGCAGGGTGGCGAGAGACCCAGTACTTC
. once TRBJ1-1 TRBV5-1 CASSPLGGETEAFF TGCGCCAGCAGTCCTCTGGGGGGAGAGACTGAAGCTTTCTTT
TRBD2 once TRBJ2-2 TRBV29-1 CSVEGLAGLNTGELFF TGCAGCGTTGAGGGACTAGCGGGGCTGAACACCGGGGAGCTGTTTTTT
. . TRBJ1-1 TRBV27 CASSPGGGTDTEAFF TGTGCCAGCAGTCCCGGGGGGGGGACGGACACTGAAGCTTTCTTT
. . TRBJ2-7 TRBV29-1 CSVGTIYEQYF TGCAGCGTAGGGACAATCTACGAGCAGTACTTC
. . TRBJ2-1 TRBV7-9 CASSLARAELNNEQFF TGTGCCAGCAGCTTAGCGCGGGCGGAACTTAACAATGAGCAGTTCTTC
. . TRBJ2-4 TRBV2 CASSPGDGENIQYF TGTGCCAGCAGTCCAGGGGATGGGGAAAACATTCAGTACTTC
TRBD1 once TRBJ2-7 TRBV18 CASSPQDRGDNYEQYF TGTGCCAGCTCACCACAAGACAGGGGAGACAACTACGAGCAGTACTTC
. . TRBJ2-3 TRBV5-1 CASSLVGGDLTDTQYF TGCGCCAGCAGCTTGGTCGGCGGGGACCTCACAGATACGCAGTATTTT
. . TRBJ1-4 TRBV4-1 CASSQGGLAEKLFF TGCGCCAGCAGTCAAGGGGGGCTGGCTGAAAAACTGTTTTTT
. . TRBJ2-7 TRBV28 CASSSPQFSYEQYF TGTGCCAGCAGTTCCCCCCAATTCTCCTACGAGCAGTACTTC
. once TRBJ1-2 TRBV7-3 CASRPERAGAYGYTF TGTGCCAGTAGACCAGAGAGGGCAGGGGCCTATGGCTACACCTTC
. . TRBJ1-2 TRBV11-2 CASSLVPGLGTQRDYTF TGTGCCAGCAGCTTAGTTCCAGGGTTGGGGACCCAGCGGGACTACACCTTC
. . TRBJ2-5 TRBV19 CASSIAAGRWETQYF TGTGCCAGTAGTATAGCGGCAGGGCGCTGGGAGACCCAGTACTTC
TRBD2 . TRBJ2-1 TRBV7-6 CASSGLAGGNSLYNEQFF TGTGCCAGTTCCGGACTAGCGGGGGGTAATTCGCTGTACAATGAGCAGTTCTTC
. . TRBJ1-1 TRBV7-2 CASSRLGSNTEAFF TGTGCCAGCAGCCGACTAGGGAGTAACACTGAAGCTTTCTTT
TRBD1 . TRBJ2-1 TRBV7-2 CASSETGLPSVEQFF TGTGCCAGCAGCGAGACAGGGCTCCCGTCTGTTGAGCAGTTCTTC
. . TRBJ1-5 TRBV27 CASSLSGAGNQPQHF TGTGCCAGCAGTTTATCGGGGGCGGGCAATCAGCCCCAGCATTTT
TRBD2 . TRBJ2-7 TRBV5-5 CASSLASGGAPYEQYF TGTGCCAGCAGCTTGGCTAGCGGGGGGGCCCCCTACGAGCAGTACTTC
TRBD2 . TRBJ2-5 TRBV30 CAWTWGLGLQETQYF TGTGCCTGGACATGGGGACTAGGGCTCCAAGAGACCCAGTACTTC
. once TRBJ1-6 TRBV7-2 CASSLSGGRGNSPLHF TGTGCCAGCAGCTTATCGGGGGGAAGGGGTAATTCACCCCTCCACTTT
. few TRBJ1-6 TRBV7-9 CASSLSQANSPLHF TGTGCCAGCAGCTTATCCCAGGCTAATTCACCCCTCCACTTT
. . TRBJ2-3 TRBV5-1 CASSFDSLTDTQYF TGCGCCAGCAGCTTCGACTCCCTCACAGATACGCAGTATTTT
. . TRBJ1-2 TRBV28 CASSVGTLRGYGYTF TGTGCCAGCAGTGTTGGGACCTTAAGGGGGTATGGCTACACCTTC
. . TRBJ1-2 TRBV18 CASSPSGKNAGYTF TGTGCCAGCTCACCATCGGGAAAGAATGCGGGCTACACCTTC
TRBD1 . TRBJ2-7 TRBV18 CASSPLGTASYEQYF TGTGCCAGCTCACCATTGGGGACAGCGTCCTACGAGCAGTACTTC